These T cell receptor beta chains were read from a single sample in a study of response to subunit inactivated influenza vaccine. TCRdb re-analysed the RT-PCR reads in MiXCR, keeping a single row per CDR3 protein. The sample yields approximately 490,000 distinct CDR3 sequences, around 7.7% seen once. The input for sequencing was PBMCs from blood, taken less than 30 months after vaccination. Receptors were obtained from a man between 45 and 75 years old who received an inactivated influenza vaccine. The CDR3 runs from the conserved cysteine through the conserved F or W. The order of the fields is clone size, V gene, J gene, D gene, CDR3 DNA, CDR3 protein. The D gene is left open where the match is weak. Clone size is not always given. Where it is, it says once, few, many or a class for expanded clones.

>few|TRBV12-3/TRBV12-4|TRBJ2-1|TRBD1
TGTGCCAGCAGTTGGGGACAGGGGGTTCACAATGAGCAGTTCTTC
CASSWGQGVHNEQFF
>NA|TRBV7-9|TRBJ2-1|NA
TGTGCCAGCAGCTTTAGCATCTCCTACAATGAGCAGTTCTTC
CASSFSISYNEQFF
>few|TRBV4-3|TRBJ1-2|NA
TGCGCCAGCAGCAAAGCAGGGAGTCTTAACTATGGCTACACCTTC
CASSKAGSLNYGYTF
>few|TRBV14|TRBJ2-1|TRBD2
TGTGCCAGCAGCCAATTCGCGGGGGAATCCAATGAGCAGTTCTTC
CASSQFAGESNEQFF
>NA|TRBV3-1|TRBJ2-6|NA
TGTGCCAGCAGCCAAGAAGGGCTAGCTGGGGCCAACGTCCTGACTTTC
CASSQEGLAGANVLTF
>few|TRBV11-1|TRBJ1-1|NA
TGTGCCAGCAGCTTAGCGCGGGGAGCGAACACTGAAGCTTTCTTT
CASSLARGANTEAFF
>NA|TRBV11-2|TRBJ2-5|TRBD1
TGTGCCAGCAGCAGTCCGACAGGGCAGGAGACCCAGTACTTC
CASSSPTGQETQYF
>many|TRBV7-9|TRBJ1-1|NA
TGTGCCAGCAGCTTAGCCCCGGGCGGGGATGAAGCTTTCTTT
CASSLAPGGDEAFF
>few|TRBV6-1|TRBJ2-1|TRBD2
TGTGCCAGCATGGTAGAGCGGGGGGTTAGCAATGAGCAGTTCTTC
CASMVERGVSNEQFF
>NA|TRBV28|TRBJ2-5|NA
TGTGCCAGCAGTTTTTTTGGCGTTGCGTGGGCAGAGACCCAGTACTTC
CASSFFGVAWAETQYF
>few|TRBV12-3/TRBV12-4|TRBJ2-2|NA
TGTGCCAGCCCCTCTTCCACCGGGGAGCTGTTTTTT
CASPSSTGELFF
>NA|TRBV30|TRBJ1-5|TRBD1
TGTGCCTGGGGCAGACAGGGGCTCGAGCCCCAGCATTTT
CAWGRQGLEPQHF
>many|TRBV20-1|TRBJ1-5|TRBD1
TGCAGTGCTAAGGGACAGGCCGACCAGCCCCAGCATTTT
CSAKGQADQPQHF
>few|TRBV11-2|TRBJ2-3|NA
TGTGCCAGCACCGAAGTGGGGTTGGGAGGCACAGATACGCAGTATTTT
CASTEVGLGGTDTQYF
>few|TRBV3-1|TRBJ1-2|NA
TGTGCCAGCAGCCAGCGAGCGTATGGCTACACCTTC
CASSQRAYGYTF
>many|TRBV7-2|TRBJ2-7|TRBD1
TGTGCCAGCAGCTCAGGACAGGGCACCTACGAGCAGTACTTC
CASSSGQGTYEQYF
>many|TRBV5-1|TRBJ1-1|NA
TGCGCCAGCAGCTCCGGGACACGCATGAACACTGAAGCTTTCTTT
CASSSGTRMNTEAFF
>NA|TRBV27|TRBJ2-7|TRBD2
TGTGCCAGCAGTTTCGCGTTGGGTAGCGGGATTTACGAGCAGTACTTC
CASSFALGSGIYEQYF
>NA|TRBV20-1|TRBJ2-7|NA
TGCAGCCCATTCTCCGGAGAGCAGTACTTC
CSPFSGEQYF
>few|TRBV15|TRBJ2-1|TRBD1
TGTGCCACCAGCGGACAGGCGGATCCGTACAATGAGCAGTTCTTC
CATSGQADPYNEQFF
>many|TRBV11-2|TRBJ2-1|NA
TGTGCCAGCAGCTTGGGGGAGGTGCAGTTCTTC
CASSLGEVQFF
>many|TRBV5-1|TRBJ2-5|TRBD2
TGCGCCAGCAGCTTGGGGACAACTAGCGATGGGGAGACCCAGTACTTC
CASSLGTTSDGETQYF
>NA|TRBV10-3|TRBJ1-6|NA
TGTGCCATCAGTGAGAAGGGTCAGAATTCACCCCTCCACTTT
CAISEKGQNSPLHF
>NA|TRBV10-3|TRBJ1-5|NA
TGTGCCATCAGTGCGGGCCCAGGCAATCAGCCCCAGCATTTT
CAISAGPGNQPQHF
>many|TRBV6-2/TRBV6-3|TRBJ1-3|NA
TGTGCCAGCACCCCGGGCCCTACTGGAAACACCATATATTTT
CASTPGPTGNTIYF
>many|TRBV7-2|TRBJ2-7|NA
TGTGCCAGCAGCTTAGATCGCTTACGGGGCGAGCAGTACTTC
CASSLDRLRGEQYF
>few|TRBV29-1|TRBJ1-2|TRBD1
TGCAGCGGGGGGACAGGGGGCCATGGCTACACCTTC
CSGGTGGHGYTF
>few|TRBV5-1|TRBJ1-3|NA
TGCGCCAGCAGCTTGGAAAGTGGAAACACCATATATTTT
CASSLESGNTIYF
>NA|TRBV9|TRBJ2-5|NA
TGTGCCAGCAGCGTCAACCGTGCGGGGGCGGGGGAGACCCAGTACTTC
CASSVNRAGAGETQYF
>NA|TRBV20-1|TRBJ2-5|NA
TGCAGTGCTAGAAGCCAGATCCAAGAGACCCAGTACTTC
CSARSQIQETQYF
>few|TRBV4-1|TRBJ2-2|TRBD1
TGCGCCAGCAGCCAACCCCACGGGACAGCGAACACCGGGGAGCTGTTTTTT
CASSQPHGTANTGELFF
>many|TRBV5-1|TRBJ2-3|NA
TGCGCCAGCAGCTTCAGGGGAGAAGAAGCAGATACGCAGTATTTT
CASSFRGEEADTQYF
>many|TRBV12-3/TRBV12-4|TRBJ2-7|NA
TGTGCCAGCAGTTTAGGGATAGATTCCTACGAGCAGTACTTC
CASSLGIDSYEQYF
>NA|TRBV12-3/TRBV12-4|TRBJ2-7|TRBD1
TGTGCCAGCAGCCCCCGACAGGGCAGTCAATACGAGCAGTACTTC
CASSPRQGSQYEQYF
>many|TRBV7-2|TRBJ1-5|NA
TGTGCCTCCGGGGGGCCCACTCAGCCCCAGCATTTT
CASGGPTQPQHF
>many|TRBV5-1|TRBJ2-1|TRBD2
TGCGCCAGCAGTCCGGGACTAGCGGGAGTCGGGCAGTTCTTC
CASSPGLAGVGQFF
>many|TRBV4-2|TRBJ2-1|NA
TGTGCCAGCAGCCAAGAGTCAGGGGCTGAGCAGTTCTTC
CASSQESGAEQFF
>few|TRBV7-7|TRBJ2-5|TRBD2
TGTGCTAGCAGCTTTAGCGGGGAACAAGAGACCCAGTACTTC
CASSFSGEQETQYF
>NA|TRBV7-2|TRBJ2-1|NA
TGTGCCAGCAGCTCGGACGCCCGGAGGATCTATGAGCAGTTCTTC
CASSSDARRIYEQFF
>few|TRBV9|TRBJ2-1|NA
TGTGCCAGCAGCGTAGGACCGGATGAGCAGTTCTTC
CASSVGPDEQFF
>NA|TRBV11-2|TRBJ2-5|NA
TGTGCCAGCAGCCGGATAGGGACCGAGGCCATAGAGACCCAGTACTTC
CASSRIGTEAIETQYF
>many|TRBV7-3|TRBJ2-1|TRBD2
TGTGCCAGCAGCAAGGGAGCGGGAGTGAAGAGAAATGAGCAGTTCTTC
CASSKGAGVKRNEQFF
>NA|TRBV28|TRBJ2-5|TRBD2
TGTGCCAGCAGTTTTCTAGCGGGGGGAAAGTACTTC
CASSFLAGGKYF
>many|TRBV18|TRBJ2-3|TRBD2
TGTGCCAGCTCACCACGGACTACTAGCGCTAGCCGGGTCACAGATACGCAGTATTTT
CASSPRTTSASRVTDTQYF
>many|TRBV5-1|TRBJ2-7|TRBD1
TGCGCCAGCAGACCGGACAGGAGCTACGAGCAGTACTTC
CASRPDRSYEQYF
>many|TRBV5-1|TRBJ2-7|TRBD2
TGCGCCAGCAGCGGTAGCGGGAAGGTCTACGAGCAGTACTTC
CASSGSGKVYEQYF
>few|TRBV12-3/TRBV12-4|TRBJ1-1|NA
TGTGCCAGCATCACCACCTCAGGAGTGGTCACTGAAGCTTTCTTT
CASITTSGVVTEAFF
>few|TRBV29-1|TRBJ2-1|TRBD2
TGCAGCGTTGAAGCAGCGGGAGGTGGCCTGGATGAGCAGTTCTTC
CSVEAAGGGLDEQFF
>NA|TRBV20-1|TRBJ2-3|TRBD2
TGCAGTGCTAGACGGGCTAGCGGGAGGTCAGATACGCAGTATTTT
CSARRASGRSDTQYF
>few|TRBV3-1|TRBJ2-1|NA
TGTGCCAGCAGCCAAACTTTCAATGAGCAGTTCTTC
CASSQTFNEQFF
>NA|TRBV20-1|TRBJ2-5|NA
TGCAGTGCTAGAACCCAGCCTGGGGCCCAAGAGACCCAGTACTTC
CSARTQPGAQETQYF
>few|TRBV6-2/TRBV6-3|TRBJ2-3|NA
TGTGCCAGCAGTTATGACAGATTTTCGACAGATACGCAGTATTTT
CASSYDRFSTDTQYF
>many|TRBV5-1|TRBJ1-2|NA
TGCGCCAGCAGCTTAGGTCCAGTGACGGGACAAATTCGCTATGGCTACACCTTC
CASSLGPVTGQIRYGYTF
>few|TRBV4-2|TRBJ2-7|TRBD2
TGTGCCAGCAGCCAAGACTCTAGCGGGAGGGCCTACGAGCAGTACTTC
CASSQDSSGRAYEQYF
>NA|TRBV10-3|TRBJ2-1|NA
TGTGCCATCAGTGATATTGGCGAGGCGGGAAGGAATGAGCAGTTCTTC
CAISDIGEAGRNEQFF